The present TCR beta chain was sequenced within a study of T cell responses to AZD1222 COVID-19 vaccine (dated by TCRdb to the early 2020s). In terms of the full investigation: TCR sequencing covered 233 trial participants: 200 to 210 given two doses of AZD1222 and around 25 given two doses of MenACWY control vaccine. Enrollment into the trials was organized by age into subgroups of 18-55, 56-69 and 70-plus years, and those subgroups contained approximately 160, 26 and 62 TCR-sequenced participants, respectively. Results the study describes overall, beyond this receptor: Only 5 to 7 AZD1222 recipients were SARS-CoV-2 seropositive at baseline, limiting conclusions about previously exposed vaccinees. The 56-69-year group was small, and its depth increase did not reach significance, likely because of low power. CD4 TCRs associated with the vaccine covered the entire spike protein, and the dominant responses were in regions 160-218 and 743-854. Most participants were white British and females outnumbered males, and the authors suggested that clonal diversity may have been underestimated. After two AZD1222 doses, both the breadth and the depth of spike-specific TCRs were significantly higher than at day 0 and than in MenACWY recipients. No day 14 peak-response samples were available, so repertoires were characterized only after the peak T cell response. Reportedly, almost half of the unique spike-specific TCRs recognized epitopes lying outside the regions that are mutated in the B.1.351 and B.1.1.7 variants.

The CDR3 regions of human TCRbeta chains were subjected to immunosequencing. Regarding the original processing steps: Repertoire TCRs were matched against a reference library of SARS-CoV-2-specific TCRs generated with the MIRA antigen-specificity platform. Breadth was defined as the fraction of unique TCRs that were SARS-CoV-2-associated. Depth was defined as the fraction of total T cells that were SARS-CoV-2-associated. Using the MIRA data, every spike-specific TCR was mapped to the spike region that the TCR reacted to and assigned to either a CD4 or a CD8 class. Log10-transformed breadth and depth values were compared by one-way ANOVA with Sidak's multiple comparisons tests. TCRdb obtained this table from immuneACCESS and retained in-frame rearrangements with V and J assigned. These tables miss some clones; where compared with another copy, unresolved V genes account for less than half of the shortfall, and the remainder is unexplained. From that table come the V and J calls and clone size; the DNA was used to work out D and trimming. The sample data list more than 150,000 clones, and about nine tenths of these were observed just once. The top ten clones comprise about 9.8% of the sample.

To note about this clone: This receptor's antigen is unknown. No much larger clonotype is one base removed from it; base qualities were not supplied.

Trimming takes 3 bases from V and 8 bases from J, and the germline ends sit 7 bases apart. From its cysteine to its phenylalanine, the CDR3 spans 10 amino acids. Only CDR3 DNA is held: 30 bases, read in frame from base 1. The germline V gene (reference sequence) sets CDR1 to DFQATT and CDR2 to SNEGSKA. The time point tag for this specimen amounts to: about 28 days (+/-7) after the second vaccine dose. Because spike-specific TCR depth and breadth did not differ between the two schedules, AZD1222 recipients who got a second dose at roughly 4 weeks were pooled with those who got a second dose at roughly 12 weeks. Vaccinee samples came from UK trials COV001 and COV002, including a single-blind randomized controlled phase 2/3 trial of AZD1222 (ChAdOx1 nCoV-19) in healthy adults. For TCRbeta chain sequencing, PBMC samples were collected from trial participants at day 0 and at day 28 after the second dose.

Sequenced material: peripheral blood, taken 28 days after the second AZD1222 dose. This clonotype was obtained from an adult who received the AZD1222 COVID-19 vaccine. In this chain, TRBV20-1 is recombined with TRBJ1-1, with the D gene not confidently named. The sequenced DNA is TGCAGTGCTAGGGGAATAGAAGCTTTCTTT. It translates to CSARGIEAFF.